This T cell receptor beta chain was recovered during a study of CD8 T cells in Susac syndrome. Points on this clonotype: The antigen remains unidentified.

Overall study results and limits: That the number of individuals in its TCR sequencing and HLA analysis was relatively small was acknowledged by the study.

Sequencing of TCR beta was undertaken in CD8+ and CD4+ T cells derived from blood. Control patients had untreated stable or active relapsing-remitting multiple sclerosis by revised McDonald criteria. The length of the CDR3 is 13 residues. Trimming stripped 4 bases from V and 3 bases from J, with 8 bases between. Germline CDR1 and CDR2: SNHLY and FYNNEI. Reverse transcription used about 0.45 to 1 ug RNA and random hexamers. Coverage of TCR beta CDR3 amplification by immunoSEQ multiplex PCR extended to 54 Vbeta and 13 Jbeta. Via MiXCR, TCRdb re-called the immunoSEQ multiplex PCR reads, giving one row per CDR3 protein. Of about 210,000 distinct CDR3 sequences in the sample, roughly 96% are singletons; the top ten hold 0.085% to 0.1%.

This sequence was found in a human donor with multiple sclerosis. The source material was CD4+ T cells from PBMCs. The chain employs TRBV2 and TRBJ2-3; D call uncertain. The CDR3 is CASSAGLTDTQYF. DNA for the CDR3: TGTGCCAGCAGTGCCGGGCTGACAGATACGCAGTATTTT.